This is a list of T cell receptor beta chains from one sample in a study of control samples from healthy donors and cancer patients. Sequencing was performed with immunoSEQ multiplex PCR; in TCRdb, only in-frame clones are kept and a portion is missing. Counted here are 35,000 to 50,000 clones, 94% occurring once; the ten biggest clones make up around 25%. The sequenced material came from blood. The receptors originated from a man in his fifties or sixties in good health. The conserved cysteine and the conserved F or W are not part of the CDR3 here. Fields, in order: J gene, V gene, CDR3 protein.

>TRBJ2-4|TRBV5-1
ASSVGLAGGENIQY
>TRBJ1-1|TRBV7-9
ASLRPGGLAF
>TRBJ1-4|TRBV13
ASSSPLDRSNEKLF
>TRBJ2-7|TRBV6-5
ASSYSKAYEQY
>TRBJ1-2|TRBV6-5
ASTYDAGGNYGYT
>TRBJ2-7|TRBV6-5
ASSYPSGSSYEQY
>TRBJ2-2|TRBV27
ASSSSTFWTAPHHVPGELF
>TRBJ2-5|TRBV5-4
ASSLEGRETQY
>TRBJ2-5|TRBV6-5
ASSYSTASTETQY
>TRBJ2-3|TRBV14
ASSRDRSTDTQY
>TRBJ1-5|TRBV30
AYHQGQGRNQPQH
>TRBJ1-4|TRBV3-1/TRBV3-2
ASSLRTGYEKLF
>TRBJ2-3|TRBV7-9
ASSKLAGEGTDTQY
>TRBJ1-1|TRBV2
ASSEVAGWRDTEAF
>TRBJ1-1|TRBV25-1
ASSDLPLGGLNTEAF
>TRBJ2-5|TRBV2
ASRRTSGRSPEETQY
>TRBJ2-5|TRBV3-1/TRBV3-2
ASSQFVGGQGGETQY
>TRBJ1-1|TRBV9
ASSVGTGQNTEAF
>TRBJ2-1|TRBV28
ASSFLSRLAGGPGDEQF
>TRBJ1-3|TRBV19
ASSIPDIIGNTIY
>TRBJ1-6|TRBV27
ASSFGGWSSYNSPLH
>TRBJ2-2|TRBV6-5
ASNPTGLWTGELF
>TRBJ1-1|TRBV7-8
ASSFPGRRLTYTEAF
>TRBJ1-1|TRBV11-2
ASSLAGGKAF
>TRBJ2-1|TRBV25-1
ASSEWGSPTYNEQF
>TRBJ2-2|TRBV5-1
ASSSKTSGSTGNTGELF
>TRBJ1-1|TRBV4-1
ASSQVTEGLNTEAF
>TRBJ2-3|TRBV14
ASSQDLGTWGSDTQY
>TRBJ2-1|TRBV19
ASASTGTGLYNEQF
>TRBJ1-4|TRBV29-1
SVERGVDEKLF
>TRBJ1-1|TRBV14
ASSRPTGMNTEAF
>TRBJ2-2|TRBV3-1/TRBV3-2
ASSDPNTGELF
>TRBJ2-7|TRBV11-3
ASSLSGGFDEQY
>TRBJ2-5|TRBV2
ASKGSGETQY
>TRBJ2-2|TRBV28
ASSSSDTGELF